One T cell receptor beta chain is described in this entry. Antigen: not known. The sample originates from a study of cytomegalovirus exposure and HLA in healthy donors. Donors were drawn from the roughly 130-subject validation cohort, separate from the approximately 670-subject first cohort. General study points: Three CMV-associated chains proved CMV antigen-specific in vitro. Cytomegalovirus status was reportedly diagnosed by the classifier with high sensitivity and specificity.

The junction had 5 bases not matched to a gene; V was cut back by 4 bases and J by 5 bases. Germline assignment: CDR1 SGHRS and CDR2 YFSETQ. This CDR3 region has 14 residues. TCRdb keeps only in-frame clones here, not all; method: immunoSEQ multiplex PCR. Here the sample spans some 72,000 clones, approximately 95% being singletons. The receptor comes from a man between 18 and 29 years old in good health and CMV-seropositive. This chain uses TRBV5-1 with TRBJ2-7; TRBD2 agrees at 11 bases. Sequencing was performed on PBMCs. CDR3 DNA sequence: TGCGCCAGCAGCCCACTAGCGGGAGTCGACGAGCAGTACTTC. This encodes CASSPLAGVDEQYF. Drawing the rest from reference TRBV5-1 and TRBJ2-7, the complete variable domain is KAGVTQTPRYLIKTRGQQVTLSCSPISGHRSVSWYQQTPGQGLQFLFEYFSETQRNKGNFPGRFSGRQFSNSRSEMNVSTLELGDSALYLCASSPLAGVDEQYFGPGTRLTVT.